Listed below are T cell receptor beta chains from one sample, sequenced in a study of human T cells and chemical hapten exposure. Using its own MiXCR run on the 5' RACE reads, TCRdb lists one record per CDR3 protein. The sample includes 81,000 or so distinct CDR3 sequences, roughly 7.7% of them seen just once. The receptors here all came from a male donor in good health. The CDR3 runs from the conserved cysteine through the conserved F or W. The order of the fields is clone size, J gene, D gene, V gene, CDR3 protein, CDR3 DNA. D genes are given only for firm matches. Expanded clones get a size class; other rows say once, few or many, or leave the size out.

abundance: -
j_gene: TRBJ1-4
d_gene: TRBD1
v_gene: TRBV7-6
CDR3aa: CASSSRTGAREEKLFF
CDR3nt: TGTGCCAGCAGTTCAAGAACAGGGGCCCGGGAGGAAAAACTGTTTTTT

abundance: many
j_gene: TRBJ2-7
d_gene: -
v_gene: TRBV2
CDR3aa: CASSAGVYSYEQYF
CDR3nt: TGTGCCAGCAGTGCGGGGGTCTACTCCTACGAGCAGTACTTC

abundance: many
j_gene: TRBJ2-6
d_gene: -
v_gene: TRBV7-2
CDR3aa: CASSSEGAGANVLTF
CDR3nt: TGTGCCAGCAGCTCCGAGGGAGCTGGGGCCAACGTCCTGACTTTC

abundance: many
j_gene: TRBJ2-3
d_gene: TRBD2
v_gene: TRBV27
CDR3aa: CASSLSGRLAGVGAARASTDTQYF
CDR3nt: TGTGCCAGCAGTTTATCCGGCCGGCTAGCGGGAGTGGGGGCGGCGCGGGCTAGCACAGATACGCAGTATTTT

abundance: few
j_gene: TRBJ1-1
d_gene: -
v_gene: TRBV14
CDR3aa: CASSQTGRVTNTEAFF
CDR3nt: TGTGCCAGCAGCCAAACGGGCCGGGTTACGAACACTGAAGCTTTCTTT

abundance: many
j_gene: TRBJ2-3
d_gene: -
v_gene: TRBV10-3
CDR3aa: CAISESGVPTDTQYF
CDR3nt: TGTGCCATCAGTGAGTCGGGGGTCCCCACAGATACGCAGTATTTT

abundance: many
j_gene: TRBJ1-1
d_gene: -
v_gene: TRBV29-1
CDR3aa: CSVHGVTNTEAFF
CDR3nt: TGCAGCGTTCACGGGGTGACGAACACTGAAGCTTTCTTT

abundance: many
j_gene: TRBJ1-1
d_gene: -
v_gene: TRBV3-1
CDR3aa: CASSQIQALGTEAFF
CDR3nt: TGTGCCAGCAGCCAAATCCAGGCTTTAGGTACTGAAGCTTTCTTT

abundance: many
j_gene: TRBJ2-7
d_gene: -
v_gene: TRBV12-3/TRBV12-4
CDR3aa: CASSKGHSSYEQYF
CDR3nt: TGTGCCAGCAGTAAGGGACATAGCTCCTACGAGCAGTACTTC

abundance: many
j_gene: TRBJ1-6
d_gene: TRBD1
v_gene: TRBV6-1
CDR3aa: CASMGQVNNSPLHF
CDR3nt: TGTGCCAGCATGGGACAGGTGAATAATTCACCCCTCCACTTT

abundance: many
j_gene: TRBJ2-2
d_gene: -
v_gene: TRBV29-1
CDR3aa: CSVEVQRQELFF
CDR3nt: TGCAGCGTTGAAGTTCAAAGGCAGGAGCTGTTTTTT

abundance: many
j_gene: TRBJ2-3
d_gene: -
v_gene: TRBV7-8
CDR3aa: CASSLGITAGRSTDTQYF
CDR3nt: TGTGCCAGCAGCTTAGGGATTACGGCGGGCCGAAGCACAGATACGCAGTATTTT

abundance: many
j_gene: TRBJ1-1
d_gene: TRBD1
v_gene: TRBV20-1
CDR3aa: CSAIEDRGLFGNTEAFF
CDR3nt: TGCAGTGCTATCGAGGACAGGGGGCTTTTTGGTAACACTGAAGCTTTCTTT

abundance: -
j_gene: TRBJ1-1
d_gene: -
v_gene: TRBV6-5
CDR3aa: CASSRGGSVLNTEAFF
CDR3nt: TGTGCCAGCAGCCGTGGGGGCAGCGTCTTGAACACTGAAGCTTTCTTT

abundance: many
j_gene: TRBJ2-3
d_gene: -
v_gene: TRBV5-1
CDR3aa: CASSPEGSTDTQYF
CDR3nt: TGCGCCAGCAGCCCGGAGGGGAGCACAGATACGCAGTATTTT

abundance: few
j_gene: TRBJ2-7
d_gene: TRBD1
v_gene: TRBV15
CDR3aa: CATSREGQENEQYF
CDR3nt: TGTGCCACCAGCAGAGAAGGACAGGAGAACGAGCAGTACTTC

abundance: few
j_gene: TRBJ1-4
d_gene: TRBD1
v_gene: TRBV20-1
CDR3aa: CSARGEVWDRNNEKLFF
CDR3nt: TGCAGTGCTAGAGGCGAGGTTTGGGACAGGAATAATGAAAAACTGTTTTTT

abundance: -
j_gene: TRBJ2-1
d_gene: -
v_gene: TRBV4-3
CDR3aa: CASSQDRRQGIYNEQFF
CDR3nt: TGCGCCAGCAGCCAAGATAGGCGTCAGGGAATATACAATGAGCAGTTCTTC

abundance: few
j_gene: TRBJ2-3
d_gene: TRBD2
v_gene: TRBV7-2
CDR3aa: CASGKTGGLGTDTQYF
CDR3nt: TGTGCCAGCGGAAAGACGGGGGGGCTTGGCACAGATACGCAGTATTTT

abundance: -
j_gene: TRBJ1-5
d_gene: -
v_gene: TRBV10-3
CDR3aa: CAITRDPNQPQHF
CDR3nt: TGTGCCATCACTAGAGATCCGAATCAGCCCCAGCATTTT

abundance: many
j_gene: TRBJ2-3
d_gene: -
v_gene: TRBV6-2/TRBV6-3
CDR3aa: CASSLRGGGLADTQYF
CDR3nt: TGTGCCAGCAGCCTCAGAGGGGGGGGGCTTGCAGATACGCAGTATTTT

abundance: -
j_gene: TRBJ2-1
d_gene: -
v_gene: TRBV5-5
CDR3aa: CASSLGTRKDEQFF
CDR3nt: TGTGCCAGCAGCTTGGGTACTAGGAAGGATGAGCAGTTCTTC

abundance: few
j_gene: TRBJ2-5
d_gene: -
v_gene: TRBV5-6
CDR3aa: CASSPPAVRETQYF
CDR3nt: TGTGCCAGCAGCCCTCCTGCGGTGCGGGAGACCCAGTACTTC

abundance: many
j_gene: TRBJ2-6
d_gene: -
v_gene: TRBV7-9
CDR3aa: CASSPVASGANVLTF
CDR3nt: TGTGCCAGCAGCCCTGTGGCCAGTGGGGCCAACGTCCTGACTTTC

abundance: many
j_gene: TRBJ2-6
d_gene: -
v_gene: TRBV11-2
CDR3aa: CASSLAGANVLTF
CDR3nt: TGTGCCAGCAGCTTAGCTGGGGCCAACGTCCTGACTTTC

abundance: few
j_gene: TRBJ1-2
d_gene: -
v_gene: TRBV20-1
CDR3aa: CSARGGFYGYTF
CDR3nt: TGCAGTGCTAGAGGAGGGTTTTATGGCTACACCTTC

abundance: few
j_gene: TRBJ2-7
d_gene: TRBD1
v_gene: TRBV10-3
CDR3aa: CAISETRQGTYEQYF
CDR3nt: TGTGCCATCAGTGAGACACGACAGGGTACCTACGAGCAGTACTTC

abundance: many
j_gene: TRBJ2-7
d_gene: TRBD2
v_gene: TRBV7-6
CDR3aa: CASSSTSLSSYEQYF
CDR3nt: TGTGCCAGCAGCTCGACTAGCCTAAGCTCCTACGAGCAGTACTTC

abundance: -
j_gene: TRBJ1-1
d_gene: -
v_gene: TRBV3-1
CDR3aa: CASSPRTWSMNTEAFF
CDR3nt: TGTGCCAGCAGCCCCCGGACTTGGTCCATGAACACTGAAGCTTTCTTT

abundance: few
j_gene: TRBJ2-5
d_gene: TRBD2
v_gene: TRBV7-3
CDR3aa: CASSLTAGEGYETQYF
CDR3nt: TGTGCCAGCAGCTTAACGGCGGGGGAGGGATATGAGACCCAGTACTTC

abundance: few
j_gene: TRBJ2-7
d_gene: -
v_gene: TRBV28
CDR3aa: CASSPAGPRAYEQYF
CDR3nt: TGTGCCAGCAGCCCGGCCGGCCCCCGGGCCTACGAGCAGTACTTC

abundance: many
j_gene: TRBJ2-7
d_gene: TRBD1
v_gene: TRBV24-1
CDR3aa: CATRHGTGDYEQYF
CDR3nt: TGTGCCACCAGACACGGGACAGGGGACTACGAGCAGTACTTC

abundance: many
j_gene: TRBJ1-1
d_gene: -
v_gene: TRBV29-1
CDR3aa: CSVEGETGHINTEAFF
CDR3nt: TGCAGCGTTGAAGGGGAGACCGGGCATATAAACACTGAAGCTTTCTTT

abundance: many
j_gene: TRBJ1-3
d_gene: -
v_gene: TRBV27
CDR3aa: CASSLSWQSSSGNTIYF
CDR3nt: TGTGCCAGCAGTTTATCGTGGCAGTCGAGCTCTGGAAACACCATATATTTT

abundance: -
j_gene: TRBJ1-1
d_gene: -
v_gene: TRBV29-1
CDR3aa: CSVDSTAMNTEAFF
CDR3nt: TGCAGCGTGGACTCGACAGCCATGAACACTGAAGCTTTCTTT

abundance: -
j_gene: TRBJ2-3
d_gene: TRBD1
v_gene: TRBV14
CDR3aa: CASSQDPRITGASTDTQYF
CDR3nt: TGTGCCAGCAGCCAAGATCCAAGGATTACAGGGGCGAGCACAGATACGCAGTATTTT

abundance: once
j_gene: TRBJ1-2
d_gene: -
v_gene: TRBV6-2/TRBV6-3
CDR3aa: CASSYGDYGSYGDTF
CDR3nt: TGTGCCAGCAGTTACGGGGACTACGGTTCCTATGGCGACACCTTC

abundance: -
j_gene: TRBJ2-7
d_gene: TRBD1
v_gene: TRBV25-1
CDR3aa: CASSPWGRQGSYEQYF
CDR3nt: TGTGCCAGCAGTCCCTGGGGGCGACAGGGGTCCTACGAGCAGTACTTC

abundance: many
j_gene: TRBJ2-7
d_gene: TRBD2
v_gene: TRBV27
CDR3aa: CASSARLAGEQYF
CDR3nt: TGTGCCAGCAGTGCTCGACTAGCGGGTGAGCAGTACTTC

abundance: few
j_gene: TRBJ2-3
d_gene: TRBD2
v_gene: TRBV4-2
CDR3aa: CASSQVGLAGVTDTQYF
CDR3nt: TGTGCCAGCAGCCAGGTCGGACTAGCGGGGGTCACAGATACGCAGTATTTT

abundance: -
j_gene: TRBJ2-7
d_gene: -
v_gene: TRBV20-1
CDR3aa: CSARGYLPSDEVSSYEQYF
CDR3nt: TGCAGTGCTAGAGGTTACCTGCCGTCGGACGAGGTTTCTTCCTACGAGCAGTACTTC

abundance: -
j_gene: TRBJ1-2
d_gene: TRBD1
v_gene: TRBV29-1
CDR3aa: CSVKTGAKDGYTF
CDR3nt: TGCAGCGTGAAGACAGGGGCAAAGGATGGCTACACCTTC

abundance: many
j_gene: TRBJ2-3
d_gene: TRBD2
v_gene: TRBV7-8
CDR3aa: CASSFLPRGGSGRAGEF
CDR3nt: TGTGCCAGCAGCTTCCTCCCCCGGGGTGGTAGCGGGAGGGCCGGGGAATTT

abundance: many
j_gene: TRBJ2-1
d_gene: -
v_gene: TRBV4-1
CDR3aa: CASSPGNEQFF
CDR3nt: TGCGCCAGCAGCCCGGGGAATGAGCAGTTCTTC

abundance: many
j_gene: TRBJ1-2
d_gene: -
v_gene: TRBV6-1
CDR3aa: CASSEGPNYGYTF
CDR3nt: TGTGCCAGCAGTGAAGGGCCGAACTATGGCTACACCTTC

abundance: many
j_gene: TRBJ1-1
d_gene: -
v_gene: TRBV29-1
CDR3aa: CSAPEVGWNTEAFF
CDR3nt: TGCAGCGCCCCTGAGGTAGGATGGAACACTGAAGCTTTCTTT

abundance: many
j_gene: TRBJ1-1
d_gene: TRBD1
v_gene: TRBV27
CDR3aa: CASSLFLGQGKGTEAFF
CDR3nt: TGTGCCAGCAGTTTATTTTTGGGACAGGGAAAGGGGACTGAAGCTTTCTTT

abundance: -
j_gene: TRBJ1-1
d_gene: -
v_gene: TRBV30
CDR3aa: CAQRVFQMNTEAFF
CDR3nt: TGTGCCCAAAGGGTTTTCCAAATGAACACTGAAGCTTTCTTT

abundance: -
j_gene: TRBJ2-2
d_gene: -
v_gene: TRBV7-9
CDR3aa: CASSLVGGRANTGELFF
CDR3nt: TGTGCCAGCAGCTTAGTGGGGGGCCGAGCGAACACCGGGGAGCTGTTTTTT

abundance: -
j_gene: TRBJ1-5
d_gene: -
v_gene: TRBV7-9
CDR3aa: CASSPTGDSNQPQHF
CDR3nt: TGTGCCAGCAGTCCAACAGGAGATAGCAATCAGCCCCAGCATTTT

abundance: few
j_gene: TRBJ2-1
d_gene: TRBD1
v_gene: TRBV10-3
CDR3aa: CAIVGDRGRYNEQFF
CDR3nt: TGTGCCATCGTAGGGGACAGGGGGCGATACAATGAGCAGTTCTTC

abundance: few
j_gene: TRBJ2-2
d_gene: -
v_gene: TRBV5-4
CDR3aa: CASSLDQGTGELFF
CDR3nt: TGTGCCAGCAGCTTGGACCAGGGGACCGGGGAGCTGTTTTTT

abundance: few
j_gene: TRBJ2-1
d_gene: -
v_gene: TRBV7-3
CDR3aa: CASSPQGGGVSYNEQFF
CDR3nt: TGTGCCAGCAGCCCCCAGGGGGGGGGGGTCTCCTACAATGAGCAGTTCTTC

abundance: few
j_gene: TRBJ2-7
d_gene: TRBD2
v_gene: TRBV11-2
CDR3aa: CASSEGLAGRYEQYF
CDR3nt: TGTGCCAGCAGCGAAGGCTTAGCGGGGCGGTACGAGCAGTACTTC

abundance: many
j_gene: TRBJ2-3
d_gene: TRBD1
v_gene: TRBV9
CDR3aa: CASSVANLGTGAPDTQYF
CDR3nt: TGTGCCAGCAGCGTAGCTAATTTGGGGACAGGGGCGCCAGATACGCAGTATTTT

abundance: many
j_gene: TRBJ2-3
d_gene: -
v_gene: TRBV10-3
CDR3aa: CAISGAGSLGTDTQYF
CDR3nt: TGTGCCATCAGTGGGGCAGGGTCTTTGGGGACAGATACGCAGTATTTT

abundance: -
j_gene: TRBJ1-6
d_gene: TRBD1
v_gene: TRBV20-1
CDR3aa: CSASGTGGINSPLHF
CDR3nt: TGCAGTGCCTCTGGGACAGGGGGAATTAATTCACCCCTCCACTTT

abundance: many
j_gene: TRBJ1-5
d_gene: -
v_gene: TRBV6-1
CDR3aa: CASTPTGDFNQPQHF
CDR3nt: TGTGCCAGCACCCCGACAGGAGATTTCAATCAGCCCCAGCATTTT

abundance: many
j_gene: TRBJ2-7
d_gene: -
v_gene: TRBV7-9
CDR3aa: CASSFVHEQYF
CDR3nt: TGTGCCAGCAGCTTTGTACACGAGCAGTACTTC